This TCR beta chain derives from a study of T cells in Graves' hyperthyroidism and ophthalmopathy. Study overall: Sampling of peripheral blood happened at initial diagnosis, prior to any treatment. General study points: The model identified upcoming ophthalmopathy a median approximately 6.5 months ahead of onset.

Using RNA transcripts as the source, TCR beta CDR3 regions were amplified. A first-round RT-PCR of the TCR CDR3 used the HTBI primer set. TCRdb redid the calling of the multiplex PCR reads with MiXCR, one entry per CDR3 protein. Altogether hundreds of thousands of distinct CDR3 sequences are present, approximately 25% being singletons, with the ten largest covering approximately 10%. Around 9.8 ml fresh peripheral blood yielded the PBMCs. This CDR3 region has 13 residues. Germline V gives CDR1 MNHNS, CDR2 SASEGT. With regard to this clonotype: Its antigen is currently unknown. At one end, the junction sequence differs from germline, possibly due to a read error.

The rearrangement uses TRBV6-1 and TRBJ2-2; D gene unclear. This clonotype originated in a woman aged 25-40 years with Graves' ophthalmopathy. The material sequenced was blood. The CDR3 DNA is TGTGCCAGCAGTGACTATAACACAGGGGAGCTGTTTTTT. Its translation is CASSDYNTGELFF.